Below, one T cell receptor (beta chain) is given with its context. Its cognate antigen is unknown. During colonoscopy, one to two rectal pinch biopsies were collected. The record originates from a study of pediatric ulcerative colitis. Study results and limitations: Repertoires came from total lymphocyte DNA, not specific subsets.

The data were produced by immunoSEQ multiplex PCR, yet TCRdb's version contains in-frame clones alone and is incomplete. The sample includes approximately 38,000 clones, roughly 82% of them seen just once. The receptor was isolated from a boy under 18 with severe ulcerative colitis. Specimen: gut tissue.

This chain's CDR3 is CASSGNTEAFF. The CDR3 bases are TGCGCCAGCAGCGGGAACACTGAAGCTTTCTTT. The V and J genes are TRBV5-1 and TRBJ1-1, with D uncertain. V lost 4 bases to trimming and J lost 1 base, with 2 bases between them. The CDR3 runs 11 residues. The germline CDR1 and CDR2 sequences are SGHRS and YFSETQ.